This T cell receptor beta chain stems from a study of T cells expressing NK-cell markers. TCRdb re-called the 5' RACE reads and shows each CDR3 protein once, DNA omitted. Its table lists under 500,000 distinct CDR3 sequences. The CDR3 sequence is 15 residues long. Germline loops: CDR1 MDHEN, CDR2 SYDVKM. Sequencing was carried out using blood T cells: a sorted CD56 or NKG2C T cell subset, CD4+ or CD8+ T cells, or bulk PBMC T cells (not recorded which). The sequence came from a woman between 18 and 70 years old in good health. The chain is built from TRBV28 and TRBJ1-2; TCRdb gives TRBD1 as the D gene, but with no DNA this cannot be confirmed. The CDR3 sequence is CASSLGTDRGYGYTF.